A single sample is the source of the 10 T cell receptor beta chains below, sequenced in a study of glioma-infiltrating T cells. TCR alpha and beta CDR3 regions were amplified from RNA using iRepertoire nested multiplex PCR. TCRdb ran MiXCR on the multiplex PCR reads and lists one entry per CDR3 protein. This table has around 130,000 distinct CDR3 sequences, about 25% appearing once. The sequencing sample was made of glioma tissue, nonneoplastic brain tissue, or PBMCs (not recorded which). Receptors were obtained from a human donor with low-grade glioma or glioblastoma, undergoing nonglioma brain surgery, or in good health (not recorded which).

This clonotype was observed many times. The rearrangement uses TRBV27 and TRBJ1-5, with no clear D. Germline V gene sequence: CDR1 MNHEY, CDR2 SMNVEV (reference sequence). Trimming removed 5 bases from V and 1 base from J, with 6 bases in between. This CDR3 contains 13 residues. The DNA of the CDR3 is TGTGCCAGCAGTATACGCAGCAATCAGCCCCAGCATTTT. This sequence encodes CASSIRSNQPQHF.

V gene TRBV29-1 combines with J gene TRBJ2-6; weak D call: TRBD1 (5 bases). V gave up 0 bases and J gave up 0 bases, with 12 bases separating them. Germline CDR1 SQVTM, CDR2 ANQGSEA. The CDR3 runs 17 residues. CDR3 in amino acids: CSVEEGQGHSGANVLTF. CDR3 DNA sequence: TGCAGCGTTGAAGAGGGGCAGGGCCACTCTGGGGCCAACGTCCTGACTTTC.

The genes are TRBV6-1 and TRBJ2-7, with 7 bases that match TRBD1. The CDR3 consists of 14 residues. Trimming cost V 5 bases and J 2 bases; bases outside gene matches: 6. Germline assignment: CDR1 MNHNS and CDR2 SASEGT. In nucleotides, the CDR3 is TGTGCCAGCAGTAAGGGACAGTGGGCCTACGAGCAGTACGTC. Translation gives CASSKGQWAYEQYV.

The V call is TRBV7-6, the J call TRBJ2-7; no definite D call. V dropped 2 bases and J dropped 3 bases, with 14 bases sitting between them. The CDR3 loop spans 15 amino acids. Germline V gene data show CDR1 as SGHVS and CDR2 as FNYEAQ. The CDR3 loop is CASSLRPAQLYEQYV. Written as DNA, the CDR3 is TGTGCCAGCAGCTTAAGACCTGCTCAACTCTACGAGCAGTACGTC.

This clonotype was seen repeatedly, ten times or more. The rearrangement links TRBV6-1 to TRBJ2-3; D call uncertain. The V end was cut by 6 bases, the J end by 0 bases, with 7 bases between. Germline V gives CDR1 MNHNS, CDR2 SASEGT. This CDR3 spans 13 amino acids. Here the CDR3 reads CASRSSSTDTQYF. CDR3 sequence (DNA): TGTGCCAGCAGATCCTCTAGCACAGATACGCAGTATTTT.

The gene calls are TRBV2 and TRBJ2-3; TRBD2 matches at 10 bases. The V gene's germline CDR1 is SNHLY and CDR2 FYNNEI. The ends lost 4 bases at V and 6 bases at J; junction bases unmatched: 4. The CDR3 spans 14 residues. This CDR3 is CASSALAGEDTQYF. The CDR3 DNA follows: TGTGCCAGCAGTGCCCTAGCGGGGGAGGATACGCAGTATTTT.

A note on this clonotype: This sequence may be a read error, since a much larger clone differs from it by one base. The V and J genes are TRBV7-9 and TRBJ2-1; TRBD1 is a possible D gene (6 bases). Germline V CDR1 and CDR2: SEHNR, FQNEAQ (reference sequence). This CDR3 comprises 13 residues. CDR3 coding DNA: TGTGCGGGGGAACAGGGCACCTACAATGAGCAGTTCTTC. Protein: CAGEQGTYNEQFF.

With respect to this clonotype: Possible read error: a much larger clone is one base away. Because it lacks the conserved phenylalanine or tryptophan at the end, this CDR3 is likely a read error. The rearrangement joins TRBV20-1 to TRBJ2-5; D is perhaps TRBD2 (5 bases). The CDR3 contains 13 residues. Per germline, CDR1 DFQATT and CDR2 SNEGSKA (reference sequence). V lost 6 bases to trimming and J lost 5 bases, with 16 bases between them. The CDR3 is CSAPGSFIETQYY. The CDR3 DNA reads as TGCAGTGCCCCTGGGAGCTTCATCGAGACCCAGTACTAC.

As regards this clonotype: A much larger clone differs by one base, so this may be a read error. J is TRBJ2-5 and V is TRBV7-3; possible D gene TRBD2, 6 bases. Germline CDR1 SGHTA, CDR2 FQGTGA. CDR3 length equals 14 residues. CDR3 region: CTSSLSSAQKTQYF. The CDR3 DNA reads TGTACCAGCAGCCTGTCTAGCGCCCAGAAAACCCAGTACTTC.

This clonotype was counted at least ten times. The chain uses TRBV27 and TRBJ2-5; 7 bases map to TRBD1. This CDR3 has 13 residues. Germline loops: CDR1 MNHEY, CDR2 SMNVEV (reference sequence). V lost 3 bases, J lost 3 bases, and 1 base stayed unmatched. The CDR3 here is CASSFGTEETQYF. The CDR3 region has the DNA TGTGCCAGCAGTTTTGGGACAGAAGAGACCCAGTACTTC.